This T cell receptor (beta chain) was retrieved from a study of vaccination and CD4 T cells after COVID-19. On this clonotype: Its antigen remains unknown.

Sample treatment: approximately nine-day PBMC culture with coronavirus spike peptide pools or control peptides (ViraFEST assay). The V gene lost 4 bases and the J gene lost 4 bases, with 13 bases spanning the gap. The CDR3 length is 14 residues. Per the germline V gene, CDR1 is SGHVS and CDR2 is FQNEAQ. The Oncomine TCR Beta short-read assay sequenced DNA from cultured CD4+ T cells. One entry per CDR3 protein, called by TCRdb with MiXCR from the PCR reads. Altogether about 24,000 distinct CDR3 sequences are present, approximately 56% being singletons, with the ten largest covering 7.8%. The chain has TRBV7-8 and TRBJ2-5; weak D call: TRBD2 (5 bases). The TCR sequence derives from a human donor who had recovered from COVID-19. The sample consisted of CD4+ T cells from blood, cultured in vitro. CDR3 DNA sequence: TGTGCCAGCAGCTGGACTGGTAACTCAGAGACCCAGTACTTC. It codes for CASSWTGNSETQYF. Full variable domain (missing parts from reference TRBV7-8 and TRBJ2-5): GAGVSQSPRYKVAKRGQDVALRCDPISGHVSLFWYQQALGQGPEFLTYFQNEAQLDKSGLPSDRFFAERPEGSVSTLKIQRTQQEDSAVYLCASSWTGNSETQYFGPGTRLLVL.